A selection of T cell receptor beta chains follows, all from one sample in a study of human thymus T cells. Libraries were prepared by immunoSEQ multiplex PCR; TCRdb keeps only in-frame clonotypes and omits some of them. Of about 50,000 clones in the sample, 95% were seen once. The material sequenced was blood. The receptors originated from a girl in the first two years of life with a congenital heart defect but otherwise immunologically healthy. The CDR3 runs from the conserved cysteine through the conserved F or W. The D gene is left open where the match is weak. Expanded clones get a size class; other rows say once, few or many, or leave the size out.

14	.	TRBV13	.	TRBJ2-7	TGTGCCAGCAGCTTTGGTAGCGGAGCATACGAGCAGTACTTC	CASSFGSGAYEQYF
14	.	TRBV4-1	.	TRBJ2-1	TGCGCCAGCAGCCAAGGCTCGGAATGGGATGAGCAGTTCTTC	CASSQGSEWDEQFF
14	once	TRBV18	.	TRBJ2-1	TGTGCCAGCTCACCGTTAGGTCCGGACAATGAGCAGTTCTTC	CASSPLGPDNEQFF
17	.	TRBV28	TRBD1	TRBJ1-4	TGTGCCAGCAGTTCCCCCCACGACAGGGTAGGAATTGAAAAACTGTTTTTT	CASSSPHDRVGIEKLFF
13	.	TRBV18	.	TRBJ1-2	TGTGCCAGCTCTACCGGAGGAGGATATGGCTACACCTTC	CASSTGGGYGYTF
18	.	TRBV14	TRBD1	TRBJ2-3	TGTGCCAGCAGCCAAATCAGTCTTTCCGGGACAGGAACAGATACGCAGTATTTT	CASSQISLSGTGTDTQYF
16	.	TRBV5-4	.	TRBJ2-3	TGTGCCAGCAGCTTGGAATCGGCCTCGGGCACAGATACGCAGTATTTT	CASSLESASGTDTQYF
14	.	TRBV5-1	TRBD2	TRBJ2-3	TGCGCCAGCAGCGCCGGACTAGCCACAGATACGCAGTATTTT	CASSAGLATDTQYF
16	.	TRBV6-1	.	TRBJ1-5	TGTGCCAGCAGTGAACTCGGGAGGTTGAGTCATCAGCCCCAGCATTTT	CASSELGRLSHQPQHF
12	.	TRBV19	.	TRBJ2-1	TGTGCCAGTAGTATACCGTACAATGAGCAGTTCTTC	CASSIPYNEQFF
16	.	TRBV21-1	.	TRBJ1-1	TGTGCCAGCAGCAAAGTCTCGGACAGGGGTAGGACTGAAGCTTTCTTT	CASSKVSDRGRTEAFF
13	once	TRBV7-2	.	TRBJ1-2	TGTGCCAGCAGCTTCTTAGGGTTCTATGGCTACACCTTC	CASSFLGFYGYTF
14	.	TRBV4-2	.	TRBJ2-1	TGTGCCAGCAGCCAAGATGGACTGCCGAATGAGCAGTTCTTC	CASSQDGLPNEQFF
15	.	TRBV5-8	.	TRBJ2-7	TGTGCCAGCAGCCGGTGGCCGGGTGGATCCTACGAGCAGTACTTC	CASSRWPGGSYEQYF
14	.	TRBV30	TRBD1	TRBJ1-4	TGTGCCTGGGGCCAGGGGGTCACTAATGAAAAACTGTTTTTT	CAWGQGVTNEKLFF
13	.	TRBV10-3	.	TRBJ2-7	TGTGCCACTACAGGGGAGGGGGCCCACGAGCAGTACTTC	CATTGEGAHEQYF
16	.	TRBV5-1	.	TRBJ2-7	TGCGCCAGCAGCTTGGCCCGGGGCCGAAGCTCCTACGAGCAGTACTTC	CASSLARGRSSYEQYF
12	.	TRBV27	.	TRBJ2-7	TGTGCCAGCCCTCGCGTCCCCTACGAGCAGTACTTC	CASPRVPYEQYF
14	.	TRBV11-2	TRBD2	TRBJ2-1	TGTGCCAGCAGCTTACTAGCGGGAGGCAATGAGCAGTTCTTC	CASSLLAGGNEQFF
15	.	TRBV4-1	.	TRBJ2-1	TGCGCCAGCAGCCACCTCCGGGACTTATACAATGAGCAGTTCTTC	CASSHLRDLYNEQFF
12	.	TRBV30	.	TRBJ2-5	TGTGCCTGGGCCCCCTTCCAAGAGACCCAGTACTTC	CAWAPFQETQYF
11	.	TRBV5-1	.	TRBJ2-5	TGCGCCAGCAGCGAGGGAGAGACCCAGTACTTC	CASSEGETQYF
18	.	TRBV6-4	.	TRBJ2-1	TGTGCCAGCAGTGCCGGGAGTCGGGGCTCTCCCTCCTACAATGAGCAGTTCTTC	CASSAGSRGSPSYNEQFF